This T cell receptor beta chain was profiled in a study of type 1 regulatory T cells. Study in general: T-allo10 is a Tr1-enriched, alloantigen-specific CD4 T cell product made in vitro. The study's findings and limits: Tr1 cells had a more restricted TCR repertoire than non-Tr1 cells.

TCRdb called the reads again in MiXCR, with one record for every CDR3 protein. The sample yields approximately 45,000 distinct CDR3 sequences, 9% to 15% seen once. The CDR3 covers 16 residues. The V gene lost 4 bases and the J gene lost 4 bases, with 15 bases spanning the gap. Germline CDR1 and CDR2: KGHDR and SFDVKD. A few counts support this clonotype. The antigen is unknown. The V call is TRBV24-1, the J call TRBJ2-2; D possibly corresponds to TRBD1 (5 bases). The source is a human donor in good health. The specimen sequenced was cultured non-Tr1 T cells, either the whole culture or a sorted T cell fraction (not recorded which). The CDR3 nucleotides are TGTGCCACCAGTGACCCCCAGGGAAGAGGCACCGGGGAGCTGTTTTTT. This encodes CATSDPQGRGTGELFF.